Below, 29 T cell receptor beta chains from the same sample are listed, as sequenced in a study of blood T cell repertoires in COVID-19. Only in-frame clones appear in the TCRdb table, and some are missing; sequencing was by immunoSEQ multiplex PCR. The table lists around 310,000 clones, 89% of them singletons, with around a tenth in the top ten. Sequenced sample: PBMCs or T cells enriched from blood (not recorded which). The receptors originated from a woman in her thirties or forties who had recovered from COVID-19.

The gene calls are TRBV29-1 and TRBJ2-7; D remains ambiguous. CDR1 and CDR2 from the germline V gene are SQVTM and ANQGSEA. Trimming shortened V by 5 bases and J by 0 bases, and 8 bases separated the two germline ends. The CDR3 is made up of 12 amino acids. The CDR3 region is CSVKRSSYEQYF. In DNA, the CDR3 is TGCAGCGTTAAGAGAAGCTCCTACGAGCAGTACTTC.

The V gene is TRBV7-8, the J gene TRBJ2-1; 8 nucleotides agree with TRBD2. Germline V lookup: CDR1 SGHVS, CDR2 FQNEAQ. CDR3 length: 15 residues. V dropped 6 bases and J dropped 0; count of bases not matched to a gene: 4. Here the CDR3 reads CASRGGGLSYNEQFF. DNA of the CDR3: TGTGCCAGCAGGGGCGGGGGGCTCTCCTACAATGAGCAGTTCTTC.

This rearrangement joins TRBV30 to TRBJ2-7, with a tentative D call TRBD1 (7 bases). Germline V CDR1 and CDR2: GTSNPN, SVGIG (reference sequence). V lost 8 bases and J 2 bases, leaving 19 bases between the germline ends. The CDR3 covers 14 residues. The DNA for the CDR3 is TGTGCCGGACTACGGGACAGAGGTACCTACGAGCAGTACTTC. Translation gives CAGLRDRGTYEQYF.

The chain carries TRBV6-5 and TRBJ1-5, with a possible D match to TRBD1 (5 bases). This CDR3 has 15 residues. Trimming removed 5 bases from V and 5 bases from J, with 16 bases in between. From germline, CDR1 is MNHEY and CDR2 SVGAGI. This CDR3 reads CASSTGRTGYQPQHF. The CDR3 nucleotides read TGTGCCAGCAGTACCGGGCGCACAGGTTATCAGCCCCAGCATTTT.

The rearrangement links TRBV7-9 to TRBJ1-1, with 9 bases that match TRBD1. From germline, CDR1 is SEHNR and CDR2 FQNEAQ (reference sequence). The V gene end was trimmed by 3 bases and the J gene end by 6 bases; junction bases not matched to a gene: 2. CDR3 length equals 13 residues. The CDR3 reads CASSFTGGPEAFF. The CDR3 coding sequence is TGTGCCAGCAGCTTTACAGGGGGCCCTGAAGCTTTCTTT.

This chain uses TRBV7-2 with TRBJ1-3, with D possibly TRBD1 on 5 matching bases. The ends were cut back, 0 bases at V and 3 bases at J, with 12 bases in the middle. This CDR3 contains 16 residues. The germline V gene encodes CDR1 SGHTA and CDR2 FQGNSA. The CDR3: CASSLASGANGNTIYF. The CDR3 nucleotides are TGTGCCAGCAGCTTAGCCTCTGGGGCGAATGGAAACACCATATATTTT.

The chain joins TRBV2 to TRBJ1-1; no definite D call. This CDR3 has 15 residues. CDR1 and CDR2 (germline): SNHLY, FYNNEI. The V gene lost 0 bases and the J gene lost 10 bases, with 18 bases spanning the gap. The CDR3 reads CASSEALRVLAGAFF. The CDR3 DNA follows: TGTGCCAGCAGTGAAGCGCTTCGGGTGTTGGCGGGAGCTTTCTTT.

V gene TRBV14 combines with J gene TRBJ2-1; D is unresolved. The germline CDR1 and CDR2 sequences are SGHDN and FVKESK. Trimming took 1 base from V and 4 from J, leaving 5 bases between them. CDR3 length: 13 residues. In DNA form, the CDR3 reads TGTGCCAGCAGCCAAGGTACTTACAATGAGCAGTTCTTC. Translation gives CASSQGTYNEQFF.

The chain uses TRBV21-1 and TRBJ2-7; TRBD2, the table's D call, lacks a check against the DNA. TRBV21-1 is deemed a pseudogene. The CDR3 is 10 amino acids. Here the CDR3 reads CASTEKEQYF. CDR3 DNA: TGTGCCAGCACCGAGAAGGAGCAGTACTTC.

V gene TRBV30 combines with J gene TRBJ1-2, with D maybe TRBD1 (5 bases). The V gene's germline CDR1 is GTSNPN and CDR2 SVGIG (reference sequence). V gave up 8 bases and J gave up 2 bases, with 15 bases separating them. The CDR3 extends over 13 amino acids. DNA of the CDR3: TGTGCCCTGACCCTGGGACTAAACTATGGCTACACCTTC. Translating gives CALTLGLNYGYTF.

The CDR3 nucleotides read TGTGCCAGTAGTATTGCAGGGCTCGACTATGGCTACACCTTC. Amino acid sequence: CASSIAGLDYGYTF. V gene TRBV19 combines with J gene TRBJ1-2; D may be TRBD1 (5 bases). Germline V gives CDR1 LNHDA, CDR2 SQIVND (reference sequence). Between the trimmed V and J ends, which lost 3 bases and 3 bases, there was a span of 11 bases. This CDR3 comprises 14 residues.

The chain combines TRBV7-6 with TRBJ1-4, with a weak D call TRBD1 (6 bases). V was shortened by 4 bases and J by 2 bases, with 14 bases between the two germline ends. The CDR3 spans 16 residues. Germline CDR1 and CDR2: SGHVS and FNYEAQ. CDR3 in amino acids: CASSSLGQSTNEKLFF. The CDR3 nucleotides are TGTGCCAGCAGCTCCCTCGGACAGTCCACTAATGAAAAACTGTTTTTT.

This chain links TRBV7-2 with TRBJ1-3; no reliable D call. The CDR3 extends over 14 amino acids. V lost 1 base and J 3 bases, leaving 7 bases between the germline ends. Germline CDR1 is SGHTA and CDR2 is FQGNSA. The CDR3: CASSLDVYGNTIYF. CDR3 in DNA: TGTGCCAGCAGCTTAGACGTCTATGGAAACACCATATATTTT.

The chain employs TRBV10-1 and TRBJ1-5, with D perhaps TRBD1 (6 bases). V lost 6 bases and J lost 7, with 25 bases in between. This CDR3 is 17 amino acids long. Germline V gene sequence: CDR1 WNHNN, CDR2 SYGVQD (reference sequence). In DNA, the CDR3 is TGCGCCAGCAGATTGACAGGTCCCCAGCAAACCTGGCAGCCCCAGCATTTT. It translates to CASRLTGPQQTWQPQHF.

This clone came up once. J is TRBJ2-7 and V is TRBV5-1; D possibly corresponds to TRBD1 (6 bases). The CDR3 is made up of 15 amino acids. The germline CDR1 and CDR2 sequences are SGHRS and YFSETQ. The germline V and J ends were trimmed by 1 base and 7 bases, with 18 bases remaining between them. CDR3 in DNA: TGCGCCAGCAGCTTGAGGGCCAGGGACATTGGTGAGCAGTACTTC. It translates to CASSLRARDIGEQYF.

The chain recombines TRBV19 with TRBJ2-7, with 8 bases matching TRBD2. The CDR3 totals 15 residues. The V gene end was trimmed by 4 bases and the J gene end by 2 bases; junction bases not matched to a gene: 7. Looked up from germline, CDR1 is LNHDA and CDR2 is SQIVND (reference sequence). The CDR3 spells CASSSGLAAAYEQYF. CDR3 bases: TGTGCCAGTAGTAGCGGACTAGCAGCCGCCTACGAGCAGTACTTC.

The CDR3 DNA reads TGTGCCAGTAGTGCAGGAGAGACAGGGAGTTACAATGAGCAGTTCTTC. Protein product: CASSAGETGSYNEQFF. This sequence joins TRBV19 and TRBJ2-1, with TRBD1 identical over 7 bases. V dropped 5 bases and J dropped 4; count of bases not matched to a gene: 11. CDR3 size: 16 residues. CDR1 and CDR2 (germline): LNHDA, SQIVND (reference sequence). Supplemented by reference TRBV19 and TRBJ2-1, the full variable domain reads DGGITQSPKYLFRKEGQNVTLSCEQNLNHDAMYWYRQDPGQGLRLIYYSQIVNDFQKGDIAEGYSVSREKKESFPLTVTSAQKNPTAFYLCASSAGETGSYNEQFFGPGTRLTVL.

The chain has TRBV19 and TRBJ1-6; 8 nucleotides align to TRBD1. Germline CDR1 reads LNHDA; CDR2 reads SQIVND (reference sequence). V shed 3 bases, J shed 9 bases, and the junction held 7 bases outside the gene matches. The CDR3 is made up of 15 amino acids. DNA of the CDR3: TGTGCCAGTAGTATCGATACAGGGGGTGGTTCACCCCTCCACTTT. Amino acid sequence: CASSIDTGGGSPLHF.

The CDR3 sequence is CASSTMTAQETQYF. Written as DNA, the CDR3 is TGCGCCAGCAGCACGATGACAGCCCAAGAGACCCAGTACTTC. The chain links TRBV5-1 to TRBJ2-5; the D gene is possibly TRBD1 (5 bases). V was pared by 4 bases and J by 1 base, with 11 bases between. CDR1 is SGHRS and CDR2 is YFSETQ in the germline V gene. This CDR3 has 14 residues.

This clone was found once. The chain joins TRBV3-1 (or the pseudogene TRBV3-2) to TRBJ1-1, with a possible D match to TRBD1 (6 bases). The CDR3 is 16 amino acids. Trimming took 0 bases from V and 0 from J, leaving 11 bases between them. Germline V CDR1 and CDR2: LGHDT, YNNKEL (reference sequence). The CDR3 region is CASSQDRGPMNTEAFF. CDR3 in DNA: TGTGCCAGCAGCCAAGACAGGGGACCGATGAACACTGAAGCTTTCTTT.

The chain links TRBV2 to TRBJ1-1; D perhaps matches TRBD1 (5 bases). Trimming shortened V by 3 bases and J by 3 bases, and 11 bases separated the two germline ends. The CDR3 sequence is 14 residues long. Germline V gene lookup returns CDR1 SNHLY and CDR2 FYNNEI. The CDR3 is CASSERRADTEAFF. CDR3 bases: TGTGCCAGCAGTGAGCGCAGGGCGGACACTGAAGCTTTCTTT.

The V gene is TRBV11-2, the J gene TRBJ2-1, with D possibly TRBD1 on 6 matching bases. V shed 6 bases and J shed 12 bases, with 15 bases lying between them. Germline V CDR1 and CDR2: SGHAT, FQNNGV. The length of the CDR3 is 12 residues. CDR3 amino acids: CASRSGVGTQFF. DNA of the CDR3: TGTGCCAGCAGATCAGGGGTCGGGACGCAGTTCTTC.

In this sample, this clone turned up once. The J gene is TRBJ2-7, the V gene TRBV3-1 (or the pseudogene TRBV3-2); 15 nucleotides match TRBD2. The germline gives CDR1 LGHDT, CDR2 YNNKEL (reference sequence). V trimming: 3 bases; J trimming: 5 bases; junction bases outside the gene matches: 8. This CDR3 region has 17 residues. CDR3 DNA: TGTGCCAGCAGCCAGGGACTAGCGGGAGGAGTGGGACACGAGCAGTACTTC. Amino acids: CASSQGLAGGVGHEQYF.

This clone showed up many times. Other DNA sequences in this specimen translate into the identical CDR3. V and J are TRBV28 and TRBJ2-5, with 9 positions matching TRBD2. The J segment lost 5 bases and the V segment lost 6 bases, leaving 10 bases of the junction unmatched. The CDR3 spans 15 residues. Per the germline V gene, CDR1 is MDHEN and CDR2 is SYDVKM. The CDR3 is CASSAGGRGSETQYF. Here the CDR3 DNA reads TGTGCCAGCAGCGCGGGGGGGCGGGGTTCCGAGACCCAGTACTTC.

V usage is TRBV7-9 and J usage is TRBJ2-7; 10 bases fit TRBD1. Germline V gene sequence: CDR1 SEHNR, CDR2 FQNEAQ (reference sequence). The CDR3 is 14 amino acids. V trimming: 3 bases; J trimming: 3 bases; junction bases outside the gene matches: 2. CDR3: CASSFGTGVYEQYF. The CDR3 DNA reads TGTGCCAGCAGCTTCGGGACAGGGGTCTACGAGCAGTACTTC.

The chain uses TRBV27 and TRBJ2-7; D uncertain. Trimming removed 4 bases at V and 0 bases at J, with 10 bases between. Germline CDR1 reads MNHEY; CDR2 reads SMNVEV (reference sequence). The CDR3 is made up of 14 amino acids. Here the CDR3 reads CASSYWAGSYEQYF. The CDR3 bases are TGTGCCAGCAGTTATTGGGCAGGCTCCTACGAGCAGTACTTC.

This rearrangement joins TRBV10-2 to TRBJ2-3; perhaps TRBD2 as D (5 bases). The CDR3 loop spans 13 amino acids. CDR1 is WSHSY and CDR2 is SAAADI in the germline V gene. V was pared by 3 bases and J by 8 bases, with 12 bases between. CDR3 sequence: CASSEAATPTQYF. In DNA form, the CDR3 reads TGCGCCAGCAGTGAAGCGGCCACCCCTACGCAGTATTTT.

The CDR3 DNA reads as TGTGCCACCAGCAGAGCTCTAGTATATGAGCAGTTCTTC. Translating it yields CATSRALVYEQFF. The chain couples TRBV15 to TRBJ2-1; D gene uncertain. The CDR3 totals 13 residues. Germline CDR1 reads LNHNV; CDR2 reads YYDKDF (reference sequence). Trimming cost V 1 base and J 8 bases, with 9 bases left between them.

The chain uses TRBV13 and TRBJ2-1, with TRBD1 matching over 9 bases. Germline V CDR1 and CDR2: PRHDT, FYEKMQ (reference sequence). This CDR3 spans 13 amino acids. Trimming took 8 bases from V and 7 from J; bases not matched to a gene: 6. In DNA form, the CDR3 reads TGTGCCAGCCTACAGGGGGCCATGAATGAGCAGTTCTTC. Translated: CASLQGAMNEQFF.